The clone carrying this T cell receptor beta chain was counted at least ten times. The record originates from a study of neurological immune-mediated disorders. TCRdb called the 5' RACE reads again in MiXCR, with one record for every CDR3 protein. The data show about 40,000 distinct CDR3 sequences, around 2.5% seen once. V was pared by 4 bases and J by 8 bases, with 11 bases between. This CDR3 has 12 amino acids. Per the germline V gene, CDR1 is SGHTA and CDR2 is FQGNSA. This receptor was taken from a man aged 50 to 59 with multiple sclerosis. The sequenced material came from PBMCs. The gene calls are TRBV7-2 and TRBJ1-1; D is perhaps TRBD1 (6 bases). CDR3 sequence: CASSYLGTEAFF. The CDR3 DNA follows: TGTGCCAGCAGCTACCTCGGGACAGAAGCTTTCTTT.